This T cell receptor (beta chain) was sequenced in a study of T cells in Graves' hyperthyroidism and ophthalmopathy. The study's findings and limits: Blood also held most thyroid clonotypes expanded beyond 0.001. The model identified upcoming ophthalmopathy a median 6.5 months ahead of onset.

On this clonotype itself: Its antigen is still unknown. This likely stems from a read error, as it lies one base from a far larger clone.

There were TCR beta CDR3 regions amplified from RNA transcripts. HTBI primers were the set used in a first-round RT-PCR of the TCR CDR3. Via MiXCR, TCRdb re-called the multiplex PCR reads, giving one row per CDR3 protein. Of nearly 750,000 distinct CDR3 sequences in the sample, around 40% were seen once. Deletions cut 2 bases from V and 2 bases from J, with 6 bases between. CDR1 and CDR2 from the germline V gene are LGHDT and YNNKEL (reference sequence). The CDR3 length is 14 residues. The sequence was obtained from a woman aged 40-49 years with Graves' hyperthyroidism. The chain combines TRBV3-1 with TRBJ2-2; D perhaps matches TRBD1 (5 bases). Material: blood. The DNA for the CDR3 is TGTGCCAGCAGCCAACAGGGAAACACCGGGGAGCTGTTTTTT. It encodes CASSQQGNTGELFF.